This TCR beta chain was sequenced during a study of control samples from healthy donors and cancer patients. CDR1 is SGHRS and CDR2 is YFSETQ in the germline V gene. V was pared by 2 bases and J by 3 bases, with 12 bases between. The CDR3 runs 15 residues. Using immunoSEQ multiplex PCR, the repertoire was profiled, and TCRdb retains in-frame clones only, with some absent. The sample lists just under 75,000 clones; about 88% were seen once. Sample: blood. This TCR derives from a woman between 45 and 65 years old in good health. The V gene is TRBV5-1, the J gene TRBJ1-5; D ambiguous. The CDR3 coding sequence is TGCGCCAGCAGCTTCGGAGGCCCTGACAATCAGCCCCAGCATTTT. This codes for CASSFGGPDNQPQHF.